These 16 T cell receptor beta chains were sequenced from one sample in a study of TIL therapy for anti-PD-1-resistant metastatic lung cancer (dated by TCRdb to the early 2020s). The immunoSEQ v3 hsTCRB kit was used to amplify TCR beta CDR3 regions from genomic DNA through bias-controlled multiplex PCR. TCRdb provides this immuneACCESS table in a form limited to in-frame rearrangements. Some clones are lacking; in checked studies, under half of them reflect an unresolved V gene, and why the rest are absent is not known. This sample holds tens of thousands of clones; roughly 85% were observed only once. Clones ranked in the top ten supply 4% to 6% of the sample. What this sample's time point label stands for: pre-treatment sample, taken before nivolumab and TIL therapy. Here the sequenced sample was blood, taken at baseline. The source is a person between 25 and 80 years old with non-small cell lung cancer.

J is TRBJ2-7 and V is TRBV7-2; D is undetermined. V was trimmed by 5 bases and J by 1 base, leaving 6 bases between them. This CDR3 has 12 amino acids. Germline lookup yields CDR1 SGHTA and CDR2 FQGNSA. The CDR3 protein is CASSPGSYEQYF. In nucleotides, the CDR3 is TGTGCCAGCAGCCCCGGGTCCTACGAGCAGTACTTC.

The chain combines TRBV19 with TRBJ1-1, with D maybe TRBD1 (5 bases). V lost 6 bases, J lost 1 base, and 12 bases lay in between. CDR1 and CDR2 from the germline V gene are LNHDA and SQIVND (reference sequence). The CDR3 extends over 14 amino acids. The CDR3 region has the DNA TGTGCCAGTAGCCTCAGGGAGGGGAACACTGAAGCTTTCTTT. Its protein product is CASSLREGNTEAFF.

The V call is TRBV7-9, the J call TRBJ1-1; D is uncertain. CDR3 size: 12 residues. Germline V gene lookup returns CDR1 SEHNR and CDR2 FQNEAQ (reference sequence). V lost 3 bases and J 0 bases, leaving 2 bases between the germline ends. The CDR3 region has the DNA TGTGCCAGCAGCTTGGTGAACACTGAAGCTTTCTTT. Its protein is CASSLVNTEAFF. Full variable domain (remainder filled in from reference TRBV7-9 and TRBJ1-1): DTGVSQNPRHKITKRGQNVTFRCDPISEHNRLYWYRQTLGQGPEFLTYFQNEAQLEKSRLLSDRFSAERPKGSFSTLEIQRTEQGDSAMYLCASSLVNTEAFFGQGTRLTVV.

The chain links TRBV7-9 to TRBJ1-3; weak D call: TRBD1 (5 bases). Germline-derived CDR1 and CDR2 are SEHNR and FQNEAQ (reference sequence). V lost 5 bases, J lost 4 bases, and 21 bases lay in between. The length of the CDR3 is 17 residues. The CDR3 protein is CASSPSMNEGRGNTIYF. The CDR3 nucleotides are TGTGCCAGCAGCCCATCTATGAACGAGGGGAGAGGAAACACCATATATTTT.

CDR3: CASSAEGLARPSSYEQYF. In nucleotides, the CDR3 is TGTGCCAGTAGTGCCGAAGGACTAGCGCGTCCCTCATCCTACGAGCAGTACTTC. The chain links TRBV19 to TRBJ2-7, with TRBD2 matching 9 bases. Germline V gives CDR1 LNHDA, CDR2 SQIVND (reference sequence). The CDR3 covers 18 residues. The ends lost 5 bases at V and 1 base at J; junction bases unmatched: 15.

There are a few counts of this clone. V gene TRBV27 combines with J gene TRBJ1-1, with D unclear. CDR3 size: 13 residues. The germline V gene encodes CDR1 MNHEY and CDR2 SMNVEV (reference sequence). Deletions cut 5 bases from V and 5 bases from J, with 12 bases between. CDR3 sequence: CASSPSGRTEAFF. The CDR3 DNA reads as TGTGCCAGCAGTCCTTCGGGAAGGACTGAAGCTTTCTTT.

This CDR3 is CASSLPGHTDTQYF. CDR3 in DNA: TGTGCCAGCAGCTTACCGGGTCACACAGATACGCAGTATTTT. V usage is TRBV11-3 and J usage is TRBJ2-3; D is uncertain. The CDR3 is 14 amino acids. With 2 bases removed from V and 2 bases from J, the gap between germline ends came to 8 bases. The germline CDR1 and CDR2 sequences are SGHNT and YENEEA.

This CDR3 is CASSYRAGDIQYF. The CDR3 region has the DNA TGTGCCAGCAGCTACAGGGCCGGGGACATTCAGTACTTC. V usage is TRBV6-6 and J usage is TRBJ2-4; weak D call: TRBD1 (6 bases). The CDR3 is 13 amino acids. V was shortened by 6 bases and J by 8 bases, with 14 bases between the two germline ends. Germline CDR1 is MNHNY and CDR2 is SVGAGI (reference sequence).

This rearrangement joins TRBV9 to TRBJ2-7; 8 bases agree with TRBD1. Germline CDR1 is SGDLS and CDR2 is YYNGEE. The V segment lost 4 bases and the J segment 6 bases; nucleotides outside the gene matches: 9. This CDR3 has 14 residues. The CDR3 nucleotides are TGTGCCAGCAGCAGGACAGGGATTCTGGCCGAGCAGTACTTC. It codes for CASSRTGILAEQYF.

The chain employs TRBV6-5 and TRBJ2-1, with D hard to call. The CDR3 spans 15 residues. CDR1 is MNHEY, CDR2 SVGAGI, per germline. Trimming removed 11 bases from V and 4 bases from J, with 21 bases in between. DNA for the CDR3: TGTGCCGTCTTCCCAGGACCCCCTAAGTACAATGAGCAGTTCTTC. This codes for CAVFPGPPKYNEQFF.

This clone was observed a single time. The J gene is TRBJ2-7, the V gene TRBV7-2; D possibly corresponds to TRBD2 (6 bases). This CDR3 contains 14 residues. Germline values: CDR1 SGHTA, CDR2 FQGNSA. The V end was cut by 1 base, the J end by 5 bases, with 12 bases between. The chain's CDR3 is CASSLDWGLDEQYF. The CDR3 nucleotides read TGTGCCAGCAGCTTAGATTGGGGACTCGACGAGCAGTACTTC.

This clone was detected once. V usage is TRBV7-9 and J usage is TRBJ1-1; unclear D gene. The CDR3 consists of 15 residues. Germline V gene lookup returns CDR1 SEHNR and CDR2 FQNEAQ (reference sequence). Trimming shortened V by 5 bases and J by 0 bases, and 13 bases separated the two germline ends. The CDR3 region has the DNA TGTGCCAGCAGCCGGTTGGAAGGGCTGAACACTGAAGCTTTCTTT. It encodes CASSRLEGLNTEAFF.

This clone showed up just once. The CDR3 bases are TGTGCCAGCAGCAATGAACCTAGCGGTTCCTTAGGATCCCAAGAGACCCAGTACTTC. This translates into CASSNEPSGSLGSQETQYF. V usage is TRBV21-1 and J usage is TRBJ2-5; the table gives TRBD2 as D, unverified against the DNA. TRBV21-1 is a recognized pseudogene. The CDR3 runs to 19 residues.

This clone was found a few times. The chain has TRBV19 and TRBJ1-5, with TRBD1 matching over 11 bases. CDR3 length equals 15 residues. V trimming: 3 bases; J trimming: 2 bases; junction bases outside the gene matches: 0. The germline V gene has CDR1 LNHDA and CDR2 SQIVND (reference sequence). CDR3 DNA sequence: TGTGCCAGTAGTATGGGACAGGGGGGCAATCAGCCCCAGCATTTT. It encodes CASSMGQGGNQPQHF.

The V and J genes are TRBV3-1 (or the pseudogene TRBV3-2) and TRBJ2-7; D gene ambiguous. The ends were cut back, 5 bases at V and 1 base at J, with 3 bases in the middle. Germline V gene data show CDR1 as LGHDT and CDR2 as YNNKEL (reference sequence). The CDR3 consists of 11 residues. CDR3 bases: TGTGCCAGCAGCGGTTCCTACGAGCAGTACTTC. Encoded protein: CASSGSYEQYF.

This chain uses TRBV6-4 with TRBJ2-3; D call uncertain. This CDR3 contains 13 residues. Trimming removed 3 bases from V and 4 bases from J, with 8 bases in between. Germline-derived CDR1 and CDR2 are MRHNA and SNTAGT. CDR3 sequence: CASSDGSPDTQYF. CDR3 sequence (DNA): TGTGCCAGCAGTGATGGTAGCCCAGATACGCAGTATTTT.